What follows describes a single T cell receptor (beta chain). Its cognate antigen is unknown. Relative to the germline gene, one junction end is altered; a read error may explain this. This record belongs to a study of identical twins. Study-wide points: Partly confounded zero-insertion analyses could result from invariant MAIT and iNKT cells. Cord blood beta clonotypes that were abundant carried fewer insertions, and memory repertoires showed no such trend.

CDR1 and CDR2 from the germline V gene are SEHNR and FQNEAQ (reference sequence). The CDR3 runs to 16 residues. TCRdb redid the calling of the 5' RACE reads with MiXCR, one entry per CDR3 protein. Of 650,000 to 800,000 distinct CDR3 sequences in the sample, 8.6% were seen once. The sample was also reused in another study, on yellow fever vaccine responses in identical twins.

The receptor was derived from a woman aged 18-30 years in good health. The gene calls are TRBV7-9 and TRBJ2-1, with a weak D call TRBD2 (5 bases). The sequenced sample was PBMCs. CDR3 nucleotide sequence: TGTGCCAGCAGCTCGACCTGGACTGCAGAATACAATGAGCATTTCTTC. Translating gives CASSSTWTAEYNEHFF.